Reported below is one T cell receptor (beta chain). The CDR3 is made up of 13 amino acids. V gave up 3 bases and J gave up 10 bases, with 13 bases separating them. Germline loops: CDR1 SGHTA, CDR2 FQGNSA. These data come from a study of OX40 agonist ivuxolimab in advanced cancers. Study at large: Ivuxolimab, an agonist antibody against OX40 (CD134), was given to patients.

The table came from immunoSEQ multiplex PCR; TCRdb's copy has only in-frame clones and leaves some out. The repertoire holds tens of thousands of clones, with 91% as singletons. The rearrangement links TRBV7-2 to TRBJ2-1, with D tentatively TRBD1 or TRBD2 (5 bases each). The sample in question was CD4+ or CD8+ T cells sorted from blood, obtained in a trial of the OX40 agonist ivuxolimab. The clonotype originates from an adult with an advanced solid tumor such as melanoma, head and neck, liver or kidney cancer. For the CDR3, the DNA is TGTGCCAGCAGCTTTGGGGGATATGGGGAGCAGTTCTTC. Encoded protein: CASSFGGYGEQFF.